These 22 T cell receptor beta chains were all obtained from the same sample, sequenced in a study of immune reconstitution after stem cell transplant in scleroderma. Via MiXCR, TCRdb re-called the RT-PCR reads, giving one row per CDR3 protein. The sample records roughly 2,000 distinct CDR3 sequences, around 17% being singletons. The material was obtained before or after autologous hematopoietic stem cell transplantation (not recorded which). The receptor source for this set is a female donor with systemic sclerosis.

A few counts support this clonotype. The V call is TRBV20-1, the J call TRBJ1-6; 9 bases align to TRBD1. V shed 0 bases, J shed 8 bases, and the junction held 2 bases outside the gene matches. The CDR3 is made up of 14 amino acids. Germline loops: CDR1 DFQATT, CDR2 SNEGSKA (reference sequence). CDR3 region: CSAREDRGYSPLHF. CDR3 nucleotide sequence: TGCAGTGCTAGAGAGGACAGGGGCTATTCACCCCTCCACTTT.

In DNA form, the CDR3 reads TGTGCCAGCAGTTTGGGGGTACGGGACAGGGGGCCTAAGCAGTTCTTC. Translated: CASSLGVRDRGPKQFF. The J gene is TRBJ2-1, the V gene TRBV28; 12 nucleotides agree with TRBD1. Germline CDR1 MDHEN, CDR2 SYDVKM. The CDR3 contains 16 residues. V lost 3 bases and J lost 11; bases outside the gene matches: 11.

The rearrangement joins TRBV9 to TRBJ2-2, with 12 nucleotides matching TRBD2. Germline CDR1 is SGDLS and CDR2 is YYNGEE. CDR3 length equals 16 residues. Losses at the gene ends were 0 bases for V and 8 bases for J; bases not matched to a gene: 5. The CDR3 nucleotides are TGTGCCAGCAGCGTAGGGACTAGCGGGAATTCTGGGGAGCTGTTTTTT. This gives the protein CASSVGTSGNSGELFF.

V is TRBV3-1 and J is TRBJ2-2; D possibly corresponds to TRBD1 (6 bases). The germline V and J ends were trimmed by 0 bases and 3 bases, with 14 bases remaining between them. The CDR3 has 17 amino acids. The V gene's germline CDR1 is LGHDT and CDR2 YNNKEL (reference sequence). The DNA for the CDR3 is TGTGCCAGCAGCCAAGATTTTGGCAGGGGAGACACCGGGGAGCTGTTTTTT. This translates into CASSQDFGRGDTGELFF.

Relative to its sample, this clonotype is medium-sized (0.01 to 0.1%). The J gene is TRBJ1-2, the V gene TRBV6-6; D unclear. V lost 2 bases to trimming and J lost 2 bases, with 15 bases between them. From germline, CDR1 is MNHNY and CDR2 SVGAGI (reference sequence). There are 16 residues in the CDR3. CDR3 bases: TGTGCCAGCAGTTACAGCACAGCCTCCTTCAACTATGGCTACACCTTC. This encodes CASSYSTASFNYGYTF.

Within the sample, this clonotype is medium-sized. The gene calls are TRBV5-1 and TRBJ1-1, with 8 bases identical to TRBD1. Losses at the gene ends were 4 bases for V and 0 bases for J; bases not matched to a gene: 5. This CDR3 is built from 15 residues. CDR1 SGHRS and CDR2 YFSETQ come from the germline V gene. The CDR3 protein is CASSTDRDVNTEAFF. CDR3 nucleotide sequence: TGCGCCAGCAGCACGGACAGGGATGTGAACACTGAAGCTTTCTTT.

This clonotype came up a few times. V gene TRBV18 combines with J gene TRBJ1-1, with unresolved D. Germline lookup yields CDR1 KGHSH and CDR2 LQKENI. The CDR3 totals 13 residues. With 2 bases removed from V and 0 bases from J, the gap between germline ends came to 4 bases. In DNA, the CDR3 is TGTGCCAGCTCACCATTGTTGAACACTGAAGCTTTCTTT. Protein product: CASSPLLNTEAFF.

The chain is built from TRBV20-1 and TRBJ2-2, with unresolved D. V lost 1 base, J lost 4 bases, and 1 base lay in between. CDR1 is DFQATT, CDR2 SNEGSKA, per germline (reference sequence). CDR3 length: 11 amino acids. In nucleotides, the CDR3 is TGCAGTGCTAGAGGCACCGGGGAGCTGTTTTTT. Protein product: CSARGTGELFF.

This clonotype came up a few times. The chain carries TRBV6-1 and TRBJ2-3; D is unclear. V was clipped by 5 bases and J by 1 base, with 19 bases between them. This CDR3 contains 17 residues. In germline, CDR1 is MNHNS, CDR2 SASEGT. The CDR3: CASSFHYRAGRTDTQYF. For the CDR3, the DNA is TGTGCCAGCAGTTTTCACTACCGCGCCGGGCGCACAGATACGCAGTATTTT.

This clonotype showed up just a few times. The chain couples TRBV6-2 or TRBV6-3 to TRBJ2-7; possibly TRBD1 for D (5 bases). Germline CDR1 and CDR2: MNHEY and SVGEGT. The CDR3 loop spans 14 amino acids. Between the trimmed V and J ends, which lost 7 bases and 2 bases, there was a span of 15 bases. Here the CDR3 reads CASTRPTAPYEQYF. The CDR3 DNA is TGTGCCAGCACCCGACCGACAGCCCCCTACGAGCAGTACTTC.

A single count supports this clonotype. The chain uses TRBV7-3 and TRBJ2-2; possible D gene TRBD1, 6 bases. The length of the CDR3 is 17 residues. Germline values: CDR1 SGHTA, CDR2 FQGTGA. Between the trimmed V and J ends, which lost 4 bases and 0 bases, there was a span of 15 bases. Here the CDR3 reads CASSSDSGATNTGELFF. CDR3 bases: TGTGCCAGCAGCTCCGACTCAGGGGCGACGAACACCGGGGAGCTGTTTTTT.

This clonotype is labeled medium-sized. The rearrangement joins TRBV7-9 to TRBJ2-7; 9 nucleotides line up with TRBD2. The CDR3 is 16 amino acids. J was trimmed by 0 bases and V by 5 bases; bases with no gene match: 8. The germline V gene has CDR1 SEHNR and CDR2 FQNEAQ (reference sequence). The CDR3 region has the DNA TGTGCCAGCAGCCCAGGACTAGCGAGGAGCTCCTACGAGCAGTACTTC. This gives the protein CASSPGLARSSYEQYF.

This clonotype was observed many times. The V gene is TRBV27, the J gene TRBJ2-2; 7 bases line up with TRBD1. The CDR3 extends over 16 amino acids. After removal of 5 bases from V and 4 bases from J, the junction contained 10 bases not matched to a gene. CDR1 is MNHEY, CDR2 SMNVEV, per germline (reference sequence). The CDR3 region is CASSLDGQVLTGELFF. The CDR3 nucleotides read TGTGCCAGCAGTCTAGATGGACAGGTCCTCACCGGGGAGCTGTTTTTT.

This clonotype is large (0.1 to 1%) within its sample. The chain is built from TRBV18 and TRBJ1-2, with D perhaps matching TRBD1 (5 bases). Per germline, CDR1 KGHSH and CDR2 LQKENI. V was shortened by 3 bases and J by 6 bases, with 14 bases between the two germline ends. The CDR3 has 14 amino acids. DNA for the CDR3: TGTGCCAGCTCACCGGGGCAGGGCCTGAATGGCTACACCTTC. This translates into CASSPGQGLNGYTF.

The J gene is TRBJ1-1, the V gene TRBV7-3, with 11 bases fitting TRBD1. Looked up from germline, CDR1 is SGHTA and CDR2 is FQGTGA. The CDR3 runs to 15 residues. With 5 bases clipped from V and 8 bases from J, the junction kept 10 bases outside the gene matches. The CDR3 DNA reads as TGTGCCAGCAGCCCGTACCCGGGACAGGGGGTGGAAGCTTTCTTT. As protein: CASSPYPGQGVEAFF.

This clonotype was counted only a few times. The chain links TRBV2 to TRBJ2-7; TRBD2 matches at 8 bases. With V trimmed by 4 bases and J by 5 bases, 10 bases remained unmatched. Germline CDR1 SNHLY, CDR2 FYNNEI. The CDR3 runs 15 residues. The CDR3 protein is CASSVAGGRFNEQYF. CDR3 nucleotides: TGTGCCAGCAGTGTTGCTGGCGGGAGGTTTAACGAGCAGTACTTC.

The chain carries TRBV6-6 and TRBJ2-5; tentatively, D is TRBD1 (6 bases). Germline CDR1 and CDR2: MNHNY and SVGAGI (reference sequence). The CDR3 runs 15 residues. Trimming took off 4 bases at V and 5 bases at J, with 17 bases between the two ends. CDR3 region: CASSSPLRDKETQYF. The CDR3 DNA reads TGTGCCAGCAGTTCACCGCTCCGGGACAAGGAGACCCAGTACTTC.

By share, this clonotype counts as medium-sized. The chain uses TRBV29-1 and TRBJ1-2; the match to TRBD1 covers 8 bases. Unmatched junction bases numbered 11, after V lost 6 bases and J lost 5 bases. This CDR3 spans 14 amino acids. In germline, CDR1 is SQVTM, CDR2 ANQGSEA. CDR3 protein: CSVESRTGKYGYTF. The DNA for the CDR3 is TGCAGCGTAGAATCACGGACAGGGAAGTATGGCTACACCTTC. Using reference TRBV29-1 and TRBJ1-2 for the parts outside the CDR3, the full variable domain is SAVISQKPSRDICQRGTSLTIQCQVDSQVTMMFWYRQQPGQSLTLIATANQGSEATYESGFVIDKFPISRPNLTFSTLTVSNMSPEDSSIYLCSVESRTGKYGYTFGSGTRLTVV.

This clonotype is categorized as medium-sized. The chain combines TRBV7-8 with TRBJ2-7; 10 bases match TRBD2. Germline CDR1 reads SGHVS; CDR2 reads FQNEAQ. The CDR3 covers 16 residues. Trimming cost V 3 bases and J 4 bases; bases outside gene matches: 9. The CDR3 spells CASSLGMVAGGYEQYF. CDR3 nucleotide sequence: TGTGCCAGCAGCTTGGGAATGGTAGCGGGGGGTTACGAGCAGTACTTC.

By sample share, this clonotype is medium-sized. The chain couples TRBV6-5 to TRBJ1-3, with a tentative D call TRBD1 (5 bases). V was cut by 6 bases and J by 0 bases, with 21 bases left in between. CDR1 and CDR2 from the germline V gene are MNHEY and SVGAGI. This CDR3 has 18 residues. The CDR3 coding sequence is TGTGCCAGCAGACACAGGCTGGAGACCCCGTACTCTGGAAACACCATATATTTT. It encodes CASRHRLETPYSGNTIYF.

This clonotype was counted many times. This chain joins TRBV6-5 and TRBJ2-4; the D is unclear. This CDR3 has 15 amino acids. The germline V gene has CDR1 MNHEY and CDR2 SVGAGI. V shed 0 bases and J shed 1 base, with 7 bases lying between them. In DNA form, the CDR3 reads TGTGCCAGCAGTTACTCAACGCGGGCCAAAAACATTCAGTACTTC. Its protein is CASSYSTRAKNIQYF.

This clonotype was picked up many times. The rearrangement links TRBV15 to TRBJ1-2, with D possibly matching TRBD1 (6 bases). CDR3 size: 14 residues. V lost 3 bases to trimming and J lost 5 bases, with 13 bases between them. CDR1 LNHNV and CDR2 YYDKDF come from the germline V gene (reference sequence). The CDR3 spells CATSSDMRGYGYTF. In nucleotides, the CDR3 is TGTGCCACCAGCAGCGATATGAGGGGGTATGGCTACACCTTC.